A selection of T cell receptor beta chains follows, all from one sample in a study of sequential checkpoint blockade in melanoma. The assay was immunoSEQ multiplex PCR, and TCRdb's table has in-frame clones only and misses some. The data hold 12,000 or so clones, with about 79% observed a single time. Sample: CD8+ T cells sorted from blood (inferred from file names), taken from a patient given nivolumab and ipilimumab in sequence. The origin of the receptors is a human donor with melanoma. Each CDR3 is given with its conserved first and last residue. D genes are given only for firm matches. Expanded clones get a size class; other rows say once, few or many, or leave the size out.

CDR3aa | CDR3nt | j_gene | d_gene | len | v_gene | abundance
CASSMDSSSPEAFF | TGTGCCAGCAGTATGGACAGCTCCTCCCCTGAAGCTTTCTTT | TRBJ1-1 | . | 14 | TRBV2 | .
CASADRGRGGTGELFF | TGTGCCAGCGCCGACCGGGGCAGGGGTGGGACCGGGGAGCTGTTTTTT | TRBJ2-2 | . | 16 | TRBV2 | .
CASSPRQAHQETQYF | TGTGCCAGCTCACCGCGCCAGGCCCACCAAGAGACCCAGTACTTC | TRBJ2-5 | . | 15 | TRBV18 | .
CASSFPPAGEPYEQYF | TGTGCCAGCAGTTTCCCCCCGGCGGGTGAACCCTACGAGCAGTACTTC | TRBJ2-7 | . | 16 | TRBV28 | .
CASSGPTHYEQYF | TGTGCCAGTAGTGGCCCAACCCACTACGAGCAGTACTTC | TRBJ2-7 | . | 13 | TRBV19 | few
CASSGAWEETQYF | TGTGCCAGCAGCGGGGCATGGGAAGAGACCCAGTACTTC | TRBJ2-5 | . | 13 | TRBV9 | .
CASSLGTTYEQYF | TGTGCCAGCAGCTTAGGGACAACCTACGAGCAGTACTTC | TRBJ2-7 | . | 13 | TRBV7-9 | .
CASSWDRGGNNEQFF | TGTGCCAGCAGCTGGGACAGGGGAGGGAACAATGAGCAGTTCTTC | TRBJ2-1 | TRBD1 | 15 | TRBV7-9 | few
CASSVSGLSDTQYF | TGTGCCAGCAGCGTATCTGGCCTCTCAGATACGCAGTATTTT | TRBJ2-3 | . | 14 | TRBV9 | .
CASSQSDRGLLEAGQDTF | TGCGCCAGCAGCCAATCGGACAGGGGTCTTCTTGAGGCCGGTCAGGACACCTTC | TRBJ1-2 | TRBD1 | 18 | TRBV4-1 | .
CASSQGGLAGAAGELFF | TGCGCCAGCAGCCAAGGTGGACTAGCGGGAGCGGCCGGGGAGCTGTTTTTT | TRBJ2-2 | TRBD2 | 17 | TRBV4-1 | .
CASSLATSETNEKLFF | TGTGCCAGCTCACTAGCAACTTCCGAGACTAATGAAAAACTGTTTTTT | TRBJ1-4 | . | 16 | TRBV18 | .
CASSLGGGELFF | TGCGCCAGCAGCTTGGGAGGCGGGGAGCTGTTTTTT | TRBJ2-2 | . | 12 | TRBV5-1 | .
CASSVSGGAYIGELFF | TGTGCCAGCAGTGTCTCCGGGGGGGCCTATATAGGGGAGCTGTTTTTT | TRBJ2-2 | TRBD2 | 16 | TRBV2 | .
CASSYSGQGRGTQYF | TGTGCCAGCAGTTACTCGGGACAGGGTAGGGGTACGCAGTATTTT | TRBJ2-3 | TRBD1 | 15 | TRBV6-6 | .
CASSGGYEQYF | TGCGCCAGCAGCGGAGGTTACGAGCAGTACTTC | TRBJ2-7 | . | 11 | TRBV5-1 | .
CASRRTGASYGYTF | TGTGCCAGCAGGCGCACAGGGGCCTCCTATGGCTACACCTTC | TRBJ1-2 | TRBD1 | 14 | TRBV28 | .
CASRLAATYEQYF | TGTGCCAGCAGGCTAGCGGCGACCTACGAGCAGTACTTC | TRBJ2-7 | TRBD2 | 13 | TRBV27 | .
CASSVGWGGVDTQYF | TGTGCCAGCAGCGTAGGATGGGGGGGGGTGGATACGCAGTATTTT | TRBJ2-3 | TRBD2 | 15 | TRBV9 | .
CAWSQKGVTNTGELFF | TGTGCCTGGAGTCAAAAAGGGGTCACGAACACCGGGGAGCTGTTTTTT | TRBJ2-2 | . | 16 | TRBV30 | .
CASKRDRVRETQYF | TGTGCCAGCAAAAGAGACAGGGTGAGAGAGACCCAGTACTTC | TRBJ2-5 | TRBD1 | 14 | TRBV6-5 | .
CASSFPAQHEQFF | TGTGCCAGCAGCTTCCCGGCACAGCATGAGCAGTTCTTC | TRBJ2-1 | . | 13 | TRBV7-9 | few
CASSWASAYEQYF | TGCGCCAGCAGCTGGGCCTCCGCCTACGAGCAGTACTTC | TRBJ2-7 | . | 13 | TRBV5-1 | once
CAFWASAQETQYF | TGTGCCTTTTGGGCTAGCGCGCAAGAGACCCAGTACTTC | TRBJ2-5 | . | 13 | TRBV5-4 | once
CASSFIRVDEAFF | TGTGCCAGCAGTTTTATCAGGGTTGATGAAGCTTTCTTT | TRBJ1-1 | . | 13 | TRBV28 | .
CASSFRQGIYNSPLHF | TGTGCCAGCAGCTTCCGACAGGGAATCTATAATTCACCCCTCCACTTT | TRBJ1-6 | TRBD1 | 16 | TRBV7-9 | .
CASRGGGSGSEQYF | TGTGCCAGCAGGGGGGGCGGGAGTGGTTCCGAGCAGTACTTC | TRBJ2-7 | . | 14 | TRBV28 | few
CASSLSSSGQRYNEQFF | TGCGCCAGCAGCTTGTCTTCCTCGGGACAGCGCTACAATGAGCAGTTCTTC | TRBJ2-1 | TRBD1 | 17 | TRBV5-1 | .
CASSLGGGQETQYF | TGTGCCAGCTCACTAGGCGGGGGCCAAGAGACCCAGTACTTC | TRBJ2-5 | TRBD2 | 14 | TRBV13 | .
CASSSGAAKNIQYF | TGTGCCAGCAGCTCCGGAGCGGCCAAAAACATTCAGTACTTC | TRBJ2-4 | . | 14 | TRBV5-4 | .
CASSKRDAYNEQFF | TGCGCCAGCAGCAAGCGGGACGCCTACAATGAGCAGTTCTTC | TRBJ2-1 | TRBD2 | 14 | TRBV10-1 | few
CSAHPGGGGDGYTF | TGCAGCGCCCACCCGGGTGGAGGGGGCGATGGCTACACCTTC | TRBJ1-2 | TRBD1 | 14 | TRBV29-1 | once
CASSRGNTEAFF | TGTGCCAGCAGTCGGGGGAACACTGAAGCTTTCTTT | TRBJ1-1 | . | 12 | TRBV28 | few
CASSLVPTNTGELFF | TGTGCCAGCAGCCTTGTCCCTACCAACACCGGGGAGCTGTTTTTT | TRBJ2-2 | . | 15 | TRBV7-2 | .
CASSESGVAGRSTGELFF | TGCGCCAGCAGTGAGTCGGGAGTAGCGGGCAGATCCACCGGGGAGCTGTTTTTT | TRBJ2-2 | TRBD2 | 18 | TRBV10-1 | .
CASGGGRGDQPQHF | TGTGCTAGTGGTGGAGGTCGGGGTGATCAGCCCCAGCATTTT | TRBJ1-5 | . | 14 | TRBV12-5 | .
CASSLATFTDTQYF | TGTGCCAGCAGCTTGGCCACTTTCACAGATACGCAGTATTTT | TRBJ2-3 | . | 14 | TRBV5-4 | .
CASSWGTSGIYEQYF | TGTGCCAGCAGCTGGGGGACTAGCGGGATCTACGAGCAGTACTTC | TRBJ2-7 | TRBD2 | 15 | TRBV5-6 | .
CASSELPSREQYF | TGCGCCAGCAGTGAGCTCCCTTCGCGAGAGCAGTACTTC | TRBJ2-7 | . | 13 | TRBV10-2 | .
CASSVGQGGYTF | TGTGCCAGCAGCGTCGGACAGGGCGGCTACACCTTC | TRBJ1-2 | TRBD1 | 12 | TRBV7-8 | medium-sized
CASSPDSYEQYF | TGTGCCAGCTCGCCGGACAGCTACGAGCAGTACTTC | TRBJ2-7 | . | 12 | TRBV18 | .
CASSLPLDSANTGELFF | TGTGCCAGCAGCTTACCCCTCGATAGCGCGAACACCGGGGAGCTGTTTTTT | TRBJ2-2 | . | 17 | TRBV7-3 | .
CASSLIAGVWKNEQFF | TGTGCCAGCAGCCTCATAGCGGGGGTCTGGAAAAATGAGCAGTTCTTC | TRBJ2-1 | TRBD2 | 16 | TRBV27 | .
CASSLGTGDGSNQPQHF | TGCGCCAGCAGCTTGGGGACAGGGGATGGGAGCAATCAGCCCCAGCATTTT | TRBJ1-5 | TRBD1 | 17 | TRBV5-1 | .
CASSLSDRGLGEQYF | TGTGCCAGCAGTTTATCGGACAGGGGTTTAGGGGAGCAGTACTTC | TRBJ2-7 | TRBD1 | 15 | TRBV28 | .
CATAGGLITDTQYF | TGTGCCACCGCCGGGGGACTCATCACAGATACGCAGTATTTT | TRBJ2-3 | . | 14 | TRBV15 | .
CASSPPGGPNQPQHF | TGTGCCAGCAGCCCCCCCGGAGGTCCCAATCAGCCCCAGCATTTT | TRBJ1-5 | . | 15 | TRBV7-9 | .
CASSQDQGTVTGELFF | TGTGCCAGCAGCCAAGATCAGGGCACAGTCACCGGGGAGCTGTTTTTT | TRBJ2-2 | . | 16 | TRBV4-2 | once
CASSFLTSGEYNEQFF | TGCGCCAGCAGCTTCCTGACTAGCGGGGAATACAATGAGCAGTTCTTC | TRBJ2-1 | TRBD2 | 16 | TRBV5-1 | .
CASSLAAGGLNTDTQYF | TGTGCCAGCAGCTTGGCAGCGGGGGGCCTGAACACAGATACGCAGTATTTT | TRBJ2-3 | TRBD2 | 17 | TRBV5-4 | .
CASSVAGEGPNSPLHF | TGTGCCAGCAGCGTAGCAGGGGAAGGGCCCAATTCACCCCTCCACTTT | TRBJ1-6 | . | 16 | TRBV9 | .
CASSPRSGLAGDLDEQFF | TGTGCCAGCAGCCCCCGATCGGGACTAGCGGGAGATCTCGATGAGCAGTTCTTC | TRBJ2-1 | TRBD2 | 18 | TRBV9 | .
CASSANFWTSGGETQYF | TGCGCCAGCAGCGCGAACTTTTGGACTAGCGGAGGAGAGACCCAGTACTTC | TRBJ2-5 | TRBD2 | 17 | TRBV5-1 | .
CASGSPQGWVYGYTF | TGTGCCAGCGGATCCCCACAGGGCTGGGTGTATGGCTACACCTTC | TRBJ1-2 | . | 15 | TRBV5-8 | .
CASSPPGQGTNQPQHF | TGTGCCAGCAGCCCCCCCGGACAGGGGACAAATCAGCCCCAGCATTTT | TRBJ1-5 | TRBD1 | 16 | TRBV7-9 | .
CASSEVRYNEQFF | TGTGCCAGCAGTGAGGTCAGGTACAATGAGCAGTTCTTC | TRBJ2-1 | . | 13 | TRBV2 | .
CASSSGTVWGEQYF | TGCGCCAGCAGCTCCGGGACAGTTTGGGGCGAGCAGTACTTC | TRBJ2-7 | TRBD1 | 14 | TRBV5-1 | few
CASNPGRANTGELFF | TGTGCCAGCAATCCAGGGCGTGCGAACACCGGGGAGCTGTTTTTT | TRBJ2-2 | . | 15 | TRBV2 | .
CASSQETQGAGEQFF | TGCGCCAGCAGCCAAGAGACCCAGGGGGCAGGTGAGCAGTTCTTC | TRBJ2-1 | TRBD1 | 15 | TRBV4-3 | once